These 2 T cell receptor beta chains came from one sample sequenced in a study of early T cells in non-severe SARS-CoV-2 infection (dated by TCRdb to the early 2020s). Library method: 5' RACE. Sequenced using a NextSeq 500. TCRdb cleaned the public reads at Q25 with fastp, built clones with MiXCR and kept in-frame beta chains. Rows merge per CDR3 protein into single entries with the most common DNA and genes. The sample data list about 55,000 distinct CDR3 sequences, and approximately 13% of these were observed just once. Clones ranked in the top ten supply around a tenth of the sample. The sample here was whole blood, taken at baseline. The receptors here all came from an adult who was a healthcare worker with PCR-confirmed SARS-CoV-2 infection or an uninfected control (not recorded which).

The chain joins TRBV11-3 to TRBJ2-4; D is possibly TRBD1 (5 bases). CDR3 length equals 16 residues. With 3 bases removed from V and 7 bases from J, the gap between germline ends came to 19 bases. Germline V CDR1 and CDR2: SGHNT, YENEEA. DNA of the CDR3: TGTGCCAGCAGCTTCGGGCAGGGTGGGATTATGAACATTCAGTACTTC. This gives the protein CASSFGQGGIMNIQYF.

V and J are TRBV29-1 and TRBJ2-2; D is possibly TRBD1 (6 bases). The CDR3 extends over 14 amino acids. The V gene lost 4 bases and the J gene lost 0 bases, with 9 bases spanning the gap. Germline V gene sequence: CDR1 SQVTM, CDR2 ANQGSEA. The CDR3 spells CSVVGTSNTGELFF. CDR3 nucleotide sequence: TGCAGCGTTGTGGGGACATCGAACACCGGGGAGCTGTTTTTT.